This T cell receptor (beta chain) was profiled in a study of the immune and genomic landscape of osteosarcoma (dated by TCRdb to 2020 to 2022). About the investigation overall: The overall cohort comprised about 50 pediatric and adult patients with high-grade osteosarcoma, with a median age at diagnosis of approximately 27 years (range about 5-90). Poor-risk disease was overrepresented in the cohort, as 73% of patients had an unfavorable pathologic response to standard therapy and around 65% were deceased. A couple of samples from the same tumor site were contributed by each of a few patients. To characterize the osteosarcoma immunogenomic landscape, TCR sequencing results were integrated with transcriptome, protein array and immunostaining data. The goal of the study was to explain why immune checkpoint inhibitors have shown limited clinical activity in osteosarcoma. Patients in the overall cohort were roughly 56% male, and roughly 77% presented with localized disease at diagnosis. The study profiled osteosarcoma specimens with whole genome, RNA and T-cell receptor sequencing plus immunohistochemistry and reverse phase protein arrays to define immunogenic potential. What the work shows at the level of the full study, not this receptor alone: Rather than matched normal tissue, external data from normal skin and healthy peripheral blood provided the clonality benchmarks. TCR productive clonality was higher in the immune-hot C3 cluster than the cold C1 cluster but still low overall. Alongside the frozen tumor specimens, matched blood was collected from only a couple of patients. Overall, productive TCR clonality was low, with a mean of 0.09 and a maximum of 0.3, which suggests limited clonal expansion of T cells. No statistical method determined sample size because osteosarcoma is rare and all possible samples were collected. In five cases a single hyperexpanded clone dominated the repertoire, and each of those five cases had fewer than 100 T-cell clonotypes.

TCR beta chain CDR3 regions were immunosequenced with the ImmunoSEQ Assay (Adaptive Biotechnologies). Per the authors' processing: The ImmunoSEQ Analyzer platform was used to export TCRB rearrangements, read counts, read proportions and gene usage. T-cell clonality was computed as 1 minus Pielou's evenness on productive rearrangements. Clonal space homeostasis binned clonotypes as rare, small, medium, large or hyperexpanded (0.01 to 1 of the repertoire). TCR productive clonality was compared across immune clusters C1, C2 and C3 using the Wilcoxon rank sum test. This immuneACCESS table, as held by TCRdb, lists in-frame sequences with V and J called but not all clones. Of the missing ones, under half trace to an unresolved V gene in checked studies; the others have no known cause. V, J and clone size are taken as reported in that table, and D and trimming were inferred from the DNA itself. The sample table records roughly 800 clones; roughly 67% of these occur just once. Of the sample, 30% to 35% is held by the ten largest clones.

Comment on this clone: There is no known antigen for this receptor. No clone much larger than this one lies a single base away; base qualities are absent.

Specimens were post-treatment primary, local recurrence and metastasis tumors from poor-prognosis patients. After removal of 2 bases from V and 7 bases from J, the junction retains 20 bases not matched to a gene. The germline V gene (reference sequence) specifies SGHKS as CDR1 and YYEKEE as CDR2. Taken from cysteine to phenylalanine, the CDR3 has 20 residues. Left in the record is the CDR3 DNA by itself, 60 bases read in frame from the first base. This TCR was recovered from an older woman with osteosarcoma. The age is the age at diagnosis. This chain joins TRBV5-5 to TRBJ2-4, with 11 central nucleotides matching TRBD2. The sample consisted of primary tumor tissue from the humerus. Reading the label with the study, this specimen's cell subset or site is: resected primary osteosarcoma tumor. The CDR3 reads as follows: CASSLGPNQGLAGGLNIQYF. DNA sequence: TGTGCCAGCAGCTTAGGACCCAATCAGGGTTTAGCGGGGGGGCTGAACATTCAGTACTTC.